The rows below give T cell receptor beta chains drawn from one sample of a study of regulatory T cells in long-lasting Graves disease. Each CDR3 protein is one row after TCRdb ran MiXCR on the multiplex PCR reads. The sample has roughly 450,000 distinct CDR3 sequences, 22% seen once. The sequences come from peripheral blood mononuclear cells (PBMCs), collected when the disease was refractory, from a patient treated with antithyroid drugs. Receptors were obtained from a female donor with Graves disease. Both conserved end residues are part of each CDR3. The D gene is left open where the match is weak. Part of the rows lack a size; the others show once, few, many or a class for expanded clones.

V	length	size	J	D	DNA	CDR3
TRBV12-3/TRBV12-4	14	NA	TRBJ2-2	NA	TGTGCCAGCAGTCCCCCACAGAACACCGGGGAGCTGTTTTTT	CASSPPQNTGELFF
TRBV9	15	few	TRBJ2-7	TRBD2	TGTGCCAGCAGCCCCCCTAGCGGGAGCTCCTACGAGCAGTACTTC	CASSPPSGSSYEQYF
TRBV9	14	NA	TRBJ1-5	NA	TGTGCCAGCAGCGGCCGGGACAATAATCAGCCCCAGCATTTT	CASSGRDNNQPQHF
TRBV5-6	14	NA	TRBJ2-7	NA	TGTGCCAGCAGCTTGTTGCAGGGTCGCCACGAGCAGTACTTC	CASSLLQGRHEQYF
TRBV20-1	13	NA	TRBJ2-3	NA	TGCAGTGCACTAGGGGGGGGCACAGATACGCAGTATTTT	CSALGGGTDTQYF
TRBV2	17	NA	TRBJ2-2	TRBD2	TGTGCCAGCAGTGTTGCGACTAGCGGGAGATACACCGGGGAGCTGCTTTTT	CASSVATSGRYTGELLF
TRBV11-2	17	few	TRBJ2-4	NA	TGTGCCAGCAGCTCCAGACTAGAAGGGTTGGCCAAAAACATTCAGTACTTC	CASSSRLEGLAKNIQYF
TRBV25-1	14	NA	TRBJ2-2	NA	TGTGCCAGCAGTGAACCAGGGTTCGGCGGGGAGCTGTTTTTT	CASSEPGFGGELFF
TRBV4-1	14	NA	TRBJ1-1	NA	TGCGCCAGCATGCCCCGGGGGGGGTTGTCTGAAGCTTTCTTT	CASMPRGGLSEAFF
TRBV6-1	13	NA	TRBJ1-6	NA	TGTGCCAGCAGAGAAGGAGGGAGATCACCCCTCCACTTT	CASREGGRSPLHF
TRBV7-9	16	many	TRBJ2-7	TRBD1	TGTGCCAGCAGCTTAGCGGCGGGACAGGGCTTAAGCGAGCAGTACTTC	CASSLAAGQGLSEQYF
TRBV4-2	15	NA	TRBJ1-1	TRBD1	TGTGCCAGCAGCCAAATACAGGGGGCCGACACTGAAGCTTTCTTT	CASSQIQGADTEAFF
TRBV18	14	many	TRBJ2-5	NA	TGTGCCAGCTCACCGGGACGGAACCAAGAGACCCAGTACTTC	CASSPGRNQETQYF
TRBV7-2	15	many	TRBJ1-1	NA	TGTGCCAGCAGCTCCCCCCAGAGTTTGAACACTGAAGCTTTCTTT	CASSSPQSLNTEAFF
TRBV12-3/TRBV12-4	12	many	TRBJ1-5	NA	TGTGCCAGTCAGCGGGGGGATCGGCCCCAGCATTTT	CASQRGDRPQHF
TRBV7-2	15	many	TRBJ1-6	NA	TGTGCCAGCAGCTTAGTGCAGGGACTAAATTCACCCCTCCACTTT	CASSLVQGLNSPLHF
TRBV4-3	14	many	TRBJ2-7	TRBD1	TGTGCCAGCAGCCAAGGGGACAGAGGCTACGAGCAGTACTTC	CASSQGDRGYEQYF
TRBV7-9	14	many	TRBJ2-7	NA	TGTGCCAGCAGCTCGGGGGACAGCGCCTACGAGCAGTACTTC	CASSSGDSAYEQYF
TRBV25-1	17	NA	TRBJ2-7	TRBD1	TGTGCCAGCAGTGGCGAACCGGGACAGGGGGCCACCTACGAGCAGTACTTC	CASSGEPGQGATYEQYF
TRBV5-5	13	many	TRBJ1-1	NA	TGTGCCAGCAGCTTGGCAGACGGGACTGAAGCTTTCTTT	CASSLADGTEAFF